This passage covers 23 T cell receptor beta chains from one sample sequenced in a study of technical replicates of blood from a few donors. Using immunoSEQ multiplex PCR, the repertoire was profiled, and TCRdb retains in-frame clones only, with some absent. The table shows around 12,000 clones, with roughly 79% occurring only once. The sequencing sample was made of PBMCs. These receptors originate from a human donor in good health.

This chain uses TRBV5-1 with TRBJ2-7; 7 nucleotides agree with TRBD2. CDR1 SGHRS and CDR2 YFSETQ come from the germline V gene. The CDR3 runs to 20 residues. The ends lost 2 bases at V and 0 bases at J; junction bases unmatched: 20. CDR3 DNA sequence: TGCGCCAGCAGCTTCCCCCCGGGGGGAGGATTTGCTGTCGGCTCCTACGAGCAGTACTTC. Protein: CASSFPPGGGFAVGSYEQYF.

The chain links TRBV5-1 to TRBJ1-4; perhaps TRBD1 as D (6 bases). Germline loops: CDR1 SGHRS, CDR2 YFSETQ. The length of the CDR3 is 15 residues. V lost 4 bases and J lost 8, with 18 bases in between. The CDR3 nucleotides are TGCGCCAGCAGCCGGTGGGACACCGGGCGCGAAAAACTGTTTTTT. Translating gives CASSRWDTGREKLFF.

V is TRBV10-2 and J is TRBJ2-7; tentative D call: TRBD2 (5 bases). The CDR3 spans 16 residues. Germline loops: CDR1 WSHSY, CDR2 SAAADI. Trimming removed 5 bases at V and 0 bases at J, with 17 bases between. Here the CDR3 DNA reads TGCGCCAGCAGTCTAAGCGGTCCACAAAGCTCCTACGAGCAGTACTTC. It yields the protein CASSLSGPQSSYEQYF.

V is TRBV5-6 and J is TRBJ1-3; D is uncertain. Germline V lookup: CDR1 SGHDT, CDR2 YYEEEE. V lost 0 bases to trimming and J lost 0 bases, with 7 bases between them. The CDR3 is 15 residues long. The CDR3 sequence: CASSLAQVSGNTIYF. The CDR3 DNA is TGTGCCAGCAGCTTGGCCCAGGTCTCTGGAAACACCATATATTTT.

CDR3: CASSSDRYSYEQYF. Here the CDR3 DNA reads TGTGCCAGCAGTTCTGACAGATACTCCTACGAGCAGTACTTC. The chain employs TRBV6-1 and TRBJ2-7, with D perhaps TRBD1 (5 bases). The CDR3 covers 14 residues. Germline V CDR1 and CDR2: MNHNS, SASEGT. With 5 bases removed from V and 0 bases from J, the gap between germline ends came to 11 bases.

The chain employs TRBV30 and TRBJ2-7, with D hard to call. This CDR3 comprises 14 residues. CDR1 GTSNPN and CDR2 SVGIG come from the germline V gene (reference sequence). V was cut by 0 bases and J by 3 bases, with 12 bases left in between. The CDR3, as DNA: TGTGCCTGGAGTGTCTCCGGCGGCTTCTACGAGCAGTACTTC. Its protein product is CAWSVSGGFYEQYF.

This sequence joins TRBV10-3 and TRBJ2-7; unclear D gene. CDR3 length: 12 amino acids. CDR1 and CDR2 from the germline V gene are ENHRY and SYGVKD. With 0 bases removed from V and 6 bases from J, the gap between germline ends came to 6 bases. The CDR3 coding sequence is TGTGCCATCAGTGAGTCTTGGGCCGAGCAGTACTTC. This codes for CAISESWAEQYF.

The chain carries TRBV13 and TRBJ2-5; D remains unclear. V lost 5 bases and J lost 5, with 15 bases in between. Per germline, CDR1 PRHDT and CDR2 FYEKMQ (reference sequence). The CDR3 runs to 14 residues. The CDR3 nucleotides read TGTGCCAGCAGCCTATTGATCCTTTCGGAGACCCAGTACTTC. This encodes CASSLLILSETQYF.

This clone was detected only once. V gene TRBV14 combines with J gene TRBJ2-3; 8 nucleotides agree with TRBD2. This CDR3 region has 18 residues. Trimming cost V 2 bases and J 1 base; bases outside gene matches: 11. CDR1 and CDR2 from the germline V gene are SGHDN and FVKESK. The CDR3: CASSQSGSGNLGTDTQYF. The CDR3 nucleotides read TGTGCCAGCAGCCAAAGCGGGAGTGGTAATTTAGGCACAGATACGCAGTATTTT.

This chain joins TRBV6-6 and TRBJ2-5; 10 bases match TRBD2. J gave up 5 bases and V 4 bases, and 7 bases lay outside the gene matches. The CDR3 spans 15 residues. Germline V lookup: CDR1 MNHNY, CDR2 SVGAGI (reference sequence). As DNA, the CDR3 is TGTGCCAGCAGTTGGTCTAGCGGGAGCGGGGAGACCCAGTACTTC. It encodes CASSWSSGSGETQYF.

The count of this clone is one. The chain combines TRBV4-2 with TRBJ1-2; D is unresolved. The CDR3 length is 16 residues. V was pared by 0 bases and J by 2 bases, with 13 bases between. Germline-derived CDR1 and CDR2 are LGHNA and YNFKEQ. The CDR3 DNA is TGTGCCAGCAGCCAAGAAGGGAAGGGAGGGAACTATGGCTACACCTTC. It codes for CASSQEGKGGNYGYTF.

The gene calls are TRBV6-5 and TRBJ1-1; D is uncertain. Trimming pared 6 bases from V and 5 bases from J, leaving 7 bases between. The V gene's germline CDR1 is MNHEY and CDR2 SVGAGI. The CDR3 is 11 amino acids. In DNA, the CDR3 is TGTGCCAGCAGATCCACAACTGAAGCTTTCTTT. Translated: CASRSTTEAFF.

This clone was found once. The chain recombines TRBV19 with TRBJ1-1; D is ambiguous. Germline CDR1 is LNHDA and CDR2 is SQIVND (reference sequence). The CDR3 loop spans 14 amino acids. The V gene lost 1 base and the J gene lost 2 bases, with 8 bases spanning the gap. The CDR3 DNA reads TGTGCCAGTAGTATAGGTTTCGTAAACACTGAAGCTTTCTTT. This gives the protein CASSIGFVNTEAFF. Full variable domain (remainder filled in from reference TRBV19 and TRBJ1-1): DGGITQSPKYLFRKEGQNVTLSCEQNLNHDAMYWYRQDPGQGLRLIYYSQIVNDFQKGDIAEGYSVSREKKESFPLTVTSAQKNPTAFYLCASSIGFVNTEAFFGQGTRLTVV.

The chain joins TRBV29-1 to TRBJ2-6; TRBD1 might be the D (6 bases). Trimming took off 3 bases at V and 0 bases at J, with 6 bases between the two ends. The CDR3 runs to 14 residues. CDR1 and CDR2 (germline): SQVTM, ANQGSEA. CDR3 amino acids: CSVEGASGANVLTF. CDR3 in DNA: TGCAGCGTTGAGGGGGCCTCTGGGGCCAACGTCCTGACTTTC.

The chain uses TRBV5-5 and TRBJ2-5, with a possible D match to TRBD2 (5 bases). V was shortened by 4 bases and J by 2 bases, with 15 bases between the two germline ends. Germline V gives CDR1 SGHKS, CDR2 YYEKEE (reference sequence). The CDR3 covers 15 residues. The CDR3 sequence is CASSPRTGNQETQYF. CDR3 nucleotides: TGTGCCAGCAGCCCAAGGACTGGGAATCAAGAGACCCAGTACTTC.

This clone was counted a few times. The CDR3 spells CASSTRGQGTDTQYF. Written as DNA, the CDR3 is TGCGCCAGCAGCACCCGGGGACAGGGCACAGATACGCAGTATTTT. V usage is TRBV5-1 and J usage is TRBJ2-3; 8 nucleotides agree with TRBD1. Trimming took 4 bases from V and 1 from J; bases not matched to a gene: 5. The CDR3 length is 15 residues. Germline values: CDR1 SGHRS, CDR2 YFSETQ. The variable domain in full, with the rest retrieved from reference TRBV5-1 and TRBJ2-3, is KAGVTQTPRYLIKTRGQQVTLSCSPISGHRSVSWYQQTPGQGLQFLFEYFSETQRNKGNFPGRFSGRQFSNSRSEMNVSTLELGDSALYLCASSTRGQGTDTQYFGPGTRLTVL.

V is TRBV2 and J is TRBJ1-2; 10 bases are shared with TRBD1. Losses at the gene ends were 4 bases for V and 5 bases for J; bases not matched to a gene: 4. The CDR3 contains 14 residues. Germline CDR1 and CDR2: SNHLY and FYNNEI. The CDR3 reads CASSGQGAEYGYTF. DNA of the CDR3: TGTGCCAGCAGTGGACAGGGGGCCGAGTATGGCTACACCTTC. The whole variable domain, filled in from reference TRBV2 and TRBJ1-2, reads EPEVTQTPSHQVTQMGQEVILRCVPISNHLYFYWYRQILGQKVEFLVSFYNNEISEKSEIFDDQFSVERPDGSNFTLKIRSTKLEDSAMYFCASSGQGAEYGYTFGSGTRLTVV.

This clone was seen a single time. The chain couples TRBV6-1 to TRBJ1-5, with TRBD1 matching 11 bases. The germline CDR1 and CDR2 sequences are MNHNS and SASEGT. There are 16 residues in the CDR3. J was trimmed by 4 bases and V by 4 bases; bases with no gene match: 6. CDR3 region: CASSGPGTGGNQPQHF. The CDR3 coding sequence is TGTGCCAGCAGTGGCCCCGGGACAGGGGGAAATCAGCCCCAGCATTTT.

This CDR3 reads CASSVANPGLLTNTGELFF. As DNA, the CDR3 is TGTGCCAGCAGCGTCGCGAACCCGGGACTCCTGACGAACACCGGGGAGCTGTTTTTT. The gene calls are TRBV9 and TRBJ2-2, with D perhaps TRBD2 (6 bases). Germline V gives CDR1 SGDLS, CDR2 YYNGEE. The CDR3 is 19 residues long. Deletions cut 2 bases from V and 0 bases from J, with 20 bases between.

The sample holds a few counts of this clone. The CDR3: CASSFDSLYTEAFF. CDR3 coding DNA: TGTGCCAGCAGTTTTGACAGTCTGTACACTGAAGCTTTCTTT. V and J are TRBV27 and TRBJ1-1, with TRBD1 as a possible D gene (5 bases). CDR3 length: 14 residues. The V and J ends lost 3 bases and 3 bases respectively, with 11 bases between them. The V gene's germline CDR1 is MNHEY and CDR2 SMNVEV (reference sequence).

The gene calls are TRBV27 and TRBJ2-2; the match to TRBD1 covers 7 bases. V was pared by 2 bases and J by 2 bases, with 11 bases of the junction left unmatched. CDR3 length: 18 residues. CDR1 and CDR2 from the germline V gene are MNHEY and SMNVEV (reference sequence). The CDR3 DNA sequence: TGTGCCAGCAGTTTACATAAGTCGGGACAGACCAACACCGGGGAGCTGTTTTTT. Translating gives CASSLHKSGQTNTGELFF.

The V and J genes are TRBV7-2 and TRBJ2-7; unclear D gene. Trimming cost V 5 bases and J 9 bases, with 14 bases left between them. The CDR3 totals 12 residues. Germline CDR1 is SGHTA and CDR2 is FQGNSA. The CDR3 DNA sequence: TGTGCCAGCAGCATAAATAGAGGTGGGCAGTACTTC. This sequence encodes CASSINRGGQYF.

In this sample, this clone turned up a few times. The gene calls are TRBV25-1 and TRBJ1-3, with a tentative D call TRBD1 (5 bases). CDR1 is MGHDK and CDR2 is SYGVNS in the germline V gene. The CDR3 runs to 14 residues. Trimming pared 2 bases from V and 4 bases from J, leaving 9 bases between. DNA for the CDR3: TGTGCCAGCAGTGAAAGGGGTAACGGAAACACCATATATTTT. As protein: CASSERGNGNTIYF.